One T cell receptor beta chain is described in this entry. These data come from a study of blood T cell repertoires in COVID-19. At the level of the study: The origin of the acute and convalescent COVID-19 samples was the United States, Italy and Spain.

Study processing details: Amplification from reference gene primers served as the basis for estimated nucleated cell counts. Only in-frame clones appear in the TCRdb table, and some are missing; sequencing was by immunoSEQ multiplex PCR. From that table come the V and J calls and clone size; the DNA was used to work out D and trimming. Of 90,000 to 130,000 clones listed, more than 75% are singletons. The germline V gene encodes CDR1 LGHDT and CDR2 YNNKEL (reference sequence). This CDR3 is built from 14 residues. Trimming took 4 bases from V and 8 from J, leaving 17 bases between them. The source is a man between 65 and 79 years old with acute or convalescent COVID-19. The specimen was peripheral blood. The chain employs TRBV3-1 (or the pseudogene TRBV3-2) and TRBJ1-2; D is undetermined. The CDR3 region is CASSLGGRVLGYTF. The DNA of the CDR3 is TGTGCCAGCAGCCTCGGCGGCAGAGTTCTAGGCTACACCTTC.